This passage covers 11 T cell receptor beta chains from one sample sequenced in a study of blood T cell repertoires in COVID-19. TCRdb's table, derived via immunoSEQ multiplex PCR, lists solely in-frame clones and lacks some. The table has around 310,000 clones, 80% to 90% seen once. The sample taken for sequencing was PBMCs or T cells enriched from blood (not recorded which). These receptors came from a young man who had recovered from COVID-19.

This chain links TRBV5-4 with TRBJ1-4; 8 bases fit TRBD1. The V segment lost 0 bases and the J segment 4 bases; nucleotides outside the gene matches: 11. The CDR3 spans 18 residues. Germline CDR1 and CDR2: SGHNT and YYREEE (reference sequence). CDR3 residues: CASSLAARQGSGNEKLFF. The DNA of the CDR3 is TGTGCCAGCAGCTTGGCCGCAAGACAGGGGTCAGGTAATGAAAAACTGTTTTTT.

V is TRBV19 and J is TRBJ1-3; D is undetermined. The V gene's germline CDR1 is LNHDA and CDR2 SQIVND (reference sequence). The V and J ends lost 5 bases and 4 bases respectively, with 12 bases between them. The CDR3 length is 14 residues. CDR3 DNA sequence: TGTGCCAGTAGTTTCGGGGTCGGAGGAAACACCATATATTTT. Its translation: CASSFGVGGNTIYF.

V is TRBV18 and J is TRBJ1-1, with D perhaps TRBD1 (5 bases). Trimming cost V 3 bases and J 1 base, with 12 bases left between them. The CDR3 loop spans 15 amino acids. Per the germline V gene, CDR1 is KGHSH and CDR2 is LQKENI. In nucleotides, the CDR3 is TGTGCCAGCTCACCTGGTGGACAAAGGAACACTGAAGCTTTCTTT. Amino acid sequence: CASSPGGQRNTEAFF.

The chain uses TRBV4-2 and TRBJ2-2; 10 bases align to TRBD2. The CDR3 consists of 16 residues. The J segment lost 5 bases and the V segment lost 3 bases, leaving 6 bases of the junction unmatched. Looked up from germline, CDR1 is LGHNA and CDR2 is YNFKEQ. The CDR3 region is CASSQIAGGTTGELFF. The CDR3 DNA reads as TGTGCCAGCAGCCAGATAGCGGGGGGCACGACCGGGGAGCTGTTTTTT.

The CDR3 bases are TGTGCCAGCAGCGGGGGTAGACAGGGTGACTCCTACGAGCAGTACTTC. This codes for CASSGGRQGDSYEQYF. V gene TRBV5-4 combines with J gene TRBJ2-7; the match to TRBD1 covers 7 bases. The CDR3 extends over 16 amino acids. Germline V gene lookup returns CDR1 SGHNT and CDR2 YYREEE (reference sequence). Germline trimming cut 4 bases from V and 0 bases from J; bases unmatched to any gene: 10.

J is TRBJ1-6 and V is TRBV2; D unclear. CDR1 SNHLY and CDR2 FYNNEI come from the germline V gene. Trimming pared 4 bases from V and 7 bases from J, leaving 14 bases between. This CDR3 contains 15 residues. CDR3 amino acids: CASSGEQPGNSPLHF. The DNA of the CDR3 is TGTGCCAGCAGTGGCGAACAGCCTGGGAATTCACCCCTCCACTTT.

This clone appeared a single time. The chain uses TRBV7-3 and TRBJ2-2; 7 bases are a match to TRBD1. V trimming: 5 bases; J trimming: 0 bases; junction bases outside the gene matches: 6. The CDR3 is made up of 16 amino acids. In germline, CDR1 is SGHTA, CDR2 FQGTGA. CDR3 DNA sequence: TGTGCCAGCAGCCCCTCCGGGACAGCGAACACCGGGGAGCTGTTTTTT. This sequence encodes CASSPSGTANTGELFF.

Concerning this clone: The junction differs from germline at one of its ends, possibly a read error. V is TRBV11-2 and J is TRBJ2-2; the match to TRBD1 covers 8 bases. CDR1 SGHAT and CDR2 FQNNGV come from the germline V gene. This CDR3 contains 15 residues. CDR3 nucleotides: TGTGCCAGCAGCCTAGACAGGGGTTACACCGGGGAGCTGTTTTTT. It specifies CASSLDRGYTGELFF.

Note on this clone: Sequence at one end of the junction differs from germline and may be a read error. The chain links TRBV28 to TRBJ2-7, with a tentative D call TRBD1 (6 bases). The CDR3 runs 10 residues. CDR1 is MDHEN, CDR2 SYDVKM, per germline. CDR3 DNA sequence: TGTGCCAGCAGTTTTGGACAGTTCCACTTC. Its translation is CASSFGQFHF.

V is TRBV3-1 (or the pseudogene TRBV3-2) and J is TRBJ2-7; D gene ambiguous. CDR3 size: 12 residues. V lost 3 bases and J 0 bases, leaving 3 bases between the germline ends. Germline assignment: CDR1 LGHDT and CDR2 YNNKEL (reference sequence). The CDR3 protein is CASSQRSYEQYF. CDR3 DNA sequence: TGTGCCAGCAGCCAGCGCTCCTACGAGCAGTACTTC.

The CDR3 here is CASGFTGVRAFF. DNA for the CDR3: TGTGCTAGTGGTTTCACAGGGGTACGAGCTTTCTTT. The chain is built from TRBV12-5 and TRBJ1-1, with 7 positions matching TRBD1. Unmatched junction bases numbered 5, after V lost 3 bases and J lost 10 bases. CDR3 length equals 12 residues. Germline CDR1 reads LGHNT; CDR2 reads FRNRAP.